The 18 T cell receptor beta chains listed next were all sequenced from one sample in a study of graft-versus-host responses after intestinal transplantation. These TCRs are of unknown antigen specificity. Generated by immunoSEQ multiplex PCR, the TCRdb table keeps only in-frame clones and is missing some. The sample has some 120,000 clones; roughly nine tenths are singletons. The sample consisted of unstimulated CD4+ T cells sorted from spleen or lymph node cells, taken before intestinal transplant. Receptors were obtained from a human donor who received an intestinal transplant.

On this clone itself: The sample holds other DNA sequences that translate to the same CDR3. The chain employs TRBV5-1 and TRBJ1-2; TRBD1 aligns across 7 bases. The CDR3 contains 13 residues. J was trimmed by 4 bases and V by 0 bases; bases with no gene match: 0. Germline lookup yields CDR1 SGHRS and CDR2 YFSETQ. The CDR3 is CASSLAGGYGYTF. In DNA form, the CDR3 reads TGCGCCAGCAGCTTGGCAGGGGGCTATGGCTACACCTTC.

The V call is TRBV7-2, the J call TRBJ2-3; 8 bases agree with TRBD1. The CDR3 has 15 residues. Germline V lookup: CDR1 SGHTA, CDR2 FQGNSA. Germline trimming cut 3 bases from V and 1 base from J; bases unmatched to any gene: 3. The CDR3 is CASSLNRGGTDTQYF. The CDR3 coding sequence is TGTGCCAGCAGCTTGAACAGGGGGGGCACAGATACGCAGTATTTT.

The V gene is TRBV11-2, the J gene TRBJ1-1, with TRBD1 matching 7 bases. The CDR3 sequence is 13 residues long. Trimming at V came to 5 bases and at J to 5 bases, leaving 5 bases not matched to a gene. Germline assignment: CDR1 SGHAT and CDR2 FQNNGV. In DNA form, the CDR3 reads TGTGCCAGCAGCGTCGGGACAGTTACTGAAGCTTTCTTT. Its translation: CASSVGTVTEAFF.

V usage is TRBV7-2 and J usage is TRBJ1-1; no reliable D call. CDR3 length: 14 amino acids. The V gene's germline CDR1 is SGHTA and CDR2 FQGNSA. The V and J ends lost 1 base and 4 bases respectively, with 10 bases between them. DNA of the CDR3: TGTGCCAGCAGCTTAGATTCGCGTCGCACTGAAGCTTTCTTT. Protein product: CASSLDSRRTEAFF. Full variable domain (missing parts from reference TRBV7-2 and TRBJ1-1): GAGVSQSPSNKVTEKGKDVELRCDPISGHTALYWYRQSLGQGLEFLIYFQGNSAPDKSGLPSDRFSAERTGGSVSTLTIQRTQQEDSAVYLCASSLDSRRTEAFFGQGTRLTVV.

The chain couples TRBV18 to TRBJ2-3; 7 bases are a match to TRBD1. The CDR3 spans 17 residues. Per the germline V gene, CDR1 is KGHSH and CDR2 is LQKENI. With 4 bases clipped from V and 0 bases from J, the junction kept 10 bases outside the gene matches. The CDR3: CASSRNPDRVSTDTQYF. In nucleotides, the CDR3 is TGTGCCAGCTCACGAAACCCCGACAGGGTTAGCACAGATACGCAGTATTTT.

V and J are TRBV5-1 and TRBJ1-3; D not resolved. This CDR3 region has 15 residues. CDR1 and CDR2 (germline): SGHRS, YFSETQ. V was trimmed by 0 bases and J by 0 bases, leaving 7 bases between them. Here the CDR3 reads CASSLDILSGNTIYF. The CDR3, as DNA: TGCGCCAGCAGCTTGGACATCCTCTCTGGAAACACCATATATTTT.

V usage is TRBV2 and J usage is TRBJ2-1; 13 positions match TRBD2. V was clipped by 7 bases and J by 12 bases; unmatched bases: 12. The CDR3 spans 15 residues. Germline V gives CDR1 SNHLY, CDR2 FYNNEI. The CDR3 loop reads CASMSAGLAGQVQFF. The CDR3 DNA reads as TGTGCCAGCATGAGTGCGGGACTAGCGGGGCAGGTGCAGTTCTTC.

This chain connects TRBV2 to TRBJ1-2, with D possibly matching TRBD1 (5 bases). There are 11 residues in the CDR3. Trimming stripped 7 bases from V and 8 bases from J, with 11 bases between. CDR1 is SNHLY and CDR2 is FYNNEI in the germline V gene. The CDR3 protein is CASIRARGYTF. The CDR3 region has the DNA TGTGCCAGCATCAGGGCTAGAGGCTACACCTTC.

The V and J genes are TRBV4-1 and TRBJ2-4, with D unresolved. Trimming stripped 0 bases from V and 0 bases from J, with 6 bases between. CDR3 size: 15 residues. Germline values: CDR1 MGHRA, CDR2 YSYEKL. CDR3 in amino acids: CASSQDAVAKNIQYF. The CDR3 nucleotides read TGCGCCAGCAGCCAAGATGCAGTAGCCAAAAACATTCAGTACTTC.

The chain joins TRBV15 to TRBJ1-1; D not certain. The CDR3 is made up of 13 amino acids. V lost 5 bases to trimming and J lost 0 bases, with 7 bases between them. Germline CDR1 and CDR2: LNHNV and YYDKDF (reference sequence). Here the CDR3 reads CATSRNMNTEAFF. The DNA of the CDR3 is TGTGCCACCAGCCGTAATATGAACACTGAAGCTTTCTTT.

This clone has only one observation. This chain connects TRBV6-4 to TRBJ2-7; the match to TRBD2 covers 7 bases. The CDR3 spans 15 residues. Germline V CDR1 and CDR2: MRHNA, SNTAGT. Trimming took 6 bases from V and 3 from J; bases not matched to a gene: 11. The CDR3 DNA follows: TGTGCCAGCAGCGAAAGGCTAGCGGCAGACTACGAGCAGTACTTC. Protein: CASSERLAADYEQYF.

In its sample, this clone was seen a few times. V is TRBV11-2 and J is TRBJ1-2, with D possibly matching TRBD1 (6 bases). V lost 5 bases and J lost 4, with 11 bases in between. Germline loops: CDR1 SGHAT, CDR2 FQNNGV. The CDR3 is 13 residues long. The CDR3 loop reads CASSQLRGYGYTF. The CDR3 DNA reads as TGTGCCAGCAGCCAGCTCAGGGGCTATGGCTACACCTTC.

The chain recombines TRBV7-2 with TRBJ1-3; 9 nucleotides align to TRBD1. The V segment lost 8 bases and the J segment 2 bases; nucleotides outside the gene matches: 7. Germline CDR1 is SGHTA and CDR2 is FQGNSA. This CDR3 has 15 amino acids. The CDR3 DNA follows: TGTGCCAGCGCCCTGACAGGGGGAACTGGAAACACCATATATTTT. As protein: CASALTGGTGNTIYF.

This chain links TRBV2 with TRBJ2-1; D uncertain. Deletions cut 4 bases from V and 7 bases from J, with 5 bases between. Germline V gene lookup returns CDR1 SNHLY and CDR2 FYNNEI. There are 11 residues in the CDR3. Here the CDR3 reads CASSVFNEQFF. As DNA, the CDR3 is TGTGCCAGCAGTGTCTTTAATGAGCAGTTCTTC.

The J gene is TRBJ1-4, the V gene TRBV30; 9 nucleotides line up with TRBD1. V shed 4 bases and J 5 bases; nucleotides not matched to a gene: 8. There are 15 residues in the CDR3. Germline V gives CDR1 GTSNPN, CDR2 SVGIG (reference sequence). CDR3 in amino acids: CAWNSGTGLNEKLFF. Written as DNA, the CDR3 is TGTGCCTGGAATTCCGGGACAGGGCTGAATGAAAAACTGTTTTTT.

The V gene is TRBV5-1, the J gene TRBJ2-3, with TRBD2 identical over 8 bases. The CDR3 extends over 15 amino acids. Trimming cost V 2 bases and J 3 bases; bases outside gene matches: 5. Germline values: CDR1 SGHRS, CDR2 YFSETQ. The CDR3 protein is CASSLTGLVTDTQYF. As DNA, the CDR3 is TGCGCCAGCAGCTTAACGGGACTAGTGACAGATACGCAGTATTTT.

The rearrangement links TRBV28 to TRBJ2-1, with 11 bases that match TRBD2. Germline V gene sequence: CDR1 MDHEN, CDR2 SYDVKM. The CDR3 sequence is 19 residues long. Trimming cost V 7 bases and J 0 bases; bases outside gene matches: 14. CDR3: CASTRRGSSGRISYNEQFF. In DNA form, the CDR3 reads TGTGCCAGCACCCGAAGGGGTTCTAGCGGGAGGATCTCCTACAATGAGCAGTTCTTC.

The J gene is TRBJ1-1, the V gene TRBV7-8; D call uncertain. V lost 5 bases, J lost 2 bases, and 9 bases lay in between. This CDR3 region has 13 residues. Germline CDR1 and CDR2: SGHVS and FQNEAQ. The CDR3 sequence is CASSPRVNTEAFF. CDR3 nucleotide sequence: TGTGCCAGCAGCCCCCGGGTCAACACTGAAGCTTTCTTT. The variable domain in full, completed from reference TRBV7-8 and TRBJ1-1, reads GAGVSQSPRYKVAKRGQDVALRCDPISGHVSLFWYQQALGQGPEFLTYFQNEAQLDKSGLPSDRFFAERPEGSVSTLKIQRTQQEDSAVYLCASSPRVNTEAFFGQGTRLTVV.